This T cell receptor beta chain was sequenced for a study of blood T cell repertoires in COVID-19. The data were produced by immunoSEQ multiplex PCR, yet TCRdb's version contains in-frame clones alone and is incomplete. The sample records about 150,000 clones, around 89% being singletons. The V gene's germline CDR1 is MGHRA and CDR2 YSYEKL. Trimming cost V 5 bases and J 9 bases, with 17 bases left between them. The length of the CDR3 is 14 residues. The sequencing sample was made of PBMCs or T cells enriched from blood (not recorded which). This sequence was found in a woman in her twenties or thirties with acute COVID-19. This chain joins TRBV4-1 and TRBJ2-1; the D gene is possibly TRBD2 (5 bases). The chain's CDR3 is CASSSITSLGEQFF. DNA of the CDR3: TGCGCCAGCAGCTCCATTACTAGTTTGGGTGAGCAGTTCTTC.